These 21 T cell receptor beta chains were all obtained from the same sample, sequenced in a study of response to subunit inactivated influenza vaccine. TCRdb reprocessed the RT-PCR reads with MiXCR, giving one entry per CDR3 protein. The data contain a few hundred thousand distinct CDR3 sequences, about 11% of them singletons. The same specimen was also included in a second study, on T cells expressing NK-cell markers. This second study says: With UMIs, 5'RACE template switching was used to make TCR beta cDNA.

The sequencing here drew on PBMCs from blood, taken on the day of vaccination. The receptor source for this set is a middle-aged man who received an inactivated influenza vaccine.

This clonotype has more than one count but fewer than ten. The chain employs TRBV20-1 and TRBJ2-5; no clear D. V lost 5 bases and J 5 bases, leaving 24 bases between the germline ends. CDR1 is DFQATT, CDR2 SNEGSKA, per germline (reference sequence). The CDR3 runs 16 residues. CDR3 nucleotides: TGCAGTGCTGGACCGAAACCTGGTATTGGCAGGGAGACCCAGTACTTC. Protein sequence: CSAGPKPGIGRETQYF.

This clonotype was recorded many times. The V gene is TRBV2, the J gene TRBJ2-3, with D maybe TRBD2 (5 bases). The V and J ends lost 9 bases and 6 bases respectively, with 7 bases between them. CDR1 SNHLY and CDR2 FYNNEI come from the germline V gene. The CDR3 length is 10 residues. In DNA form, the CDR3 reads TGTGCCAGTCAGCGGGATACGCAGTATTTT. The encoded protein is CASQRDTQYF.

This clonotype was recorded at least ten times. J is TRBJ2-1 and V is TRBV12-3 or TRBV12-4, with D perhaps assigned TRBD1 or TRBD2 (5 bases each). There are 14 residues in the CDR3. Trimming took off 4 bases at V and 6 bases at J, with 13 bases between the two ends. Here the CDR3 reads CASSSRGRVNEQFF. The CDR3, as DNA: TGTGCCAGCAGTTCCCGGGGCAGGGTCAATGAGCAGTTCTTC.

The chain carries TRBV5-1 and TRBJ2-7; 9 bases line up with TRBD1. This CDR3 is 13 amino acids long. CDR1 SGHRS and CDR2 YFSETQ come from the germline V gene. V dropped 7 bases and J dropped 6; count of bases not matched to a gene: 8. CDR3 protein: CASRRDREIEQYF. The CDR3 DNA reads as TGCGCCAGCCGCCGGGACAGGGAGATCGAGCAGTACTTC.

This chain joins TRBV20-1 and TRBJ2-1; unclear D gene. The CDR3 spans 15 residues. The germline V gene has CDR1 DFQATT and CDR2 SNEGSKA (reference sequence). V was clipped by 5 bases and J by 4 bases, with 18 bases between them. The DNA for the CDR3 is TGCAGTGCTGCCGTGGCAGCCTCCTATTACAATGAGCAGTTCTTC. It codes for CSAAVAASYYNEQFF.

There are a few counts of this clonotype. CDR3: CASSQASGRGTYEQYF. The DNA of the CDR3 is TGTGCCAGCAGCCAAGCGAGCGGGAGGGGTACGTACGAGCAGTACTTC. The rearrangement links TRBV4-2 to TRBJ2-7; 10 positions match TRBD2. The CDR3 covers 16 residues. The germline gives CDR1 LGHNA, CDR2 YNFKEQ. V trimming: 1 base; J trimming: 4 bases; junction bases outside the gene matches: 7.

V is TRBV3-1 and J is TRBJ1-2; no reliable D call. The length of the CDR3 is 12 residues. Germline V CDR1 and CDR2: LGHDT, YNNKEL (reference sequence). With 4 bases removed from V and 6 bases from J, the gap between germline ends came to 9 bases. CDR3 sequence reads: CASSLARDGYTF. The CDR3 nucleotides are TGTGCCAGCAGCCTAGCAAGGGATGGCTACACCTTC.

This clonotype was observed once. The V call is TRBV9, the J call TRBJ2-3; 11 bases fit TRBD2. Germline CDR1 is SGDLS and CDR2 is YYNGEE. V trimming: 1 base; J trimming: 0 bases; junction bases outside the gene matches: 4. The CDR3 length is 17 residues. Here the CDR3 DNA reads TGTGCCAGCAGCGTATCACTAGCGGGGGCTAGCACAGATACGCAGTATTTT. Its translation is CASSVSLAGASTDTQYF.

V gene TRBV11-2 combines with J gene TRBJ2-7; D is tentatively TRBD1 or TRBD2 (5 bases each). The CDR3 totals 16 residues. Germline loops: CDR1 SGHAT, CDR2 FQNNGV. V dropped 5 bases and J dropped 2 bases, with 19 bases sitting between them. The CDR3 sequence: CASSHPVGRKPYEQYF. The CDR3 DNA reads TGTGCCAGCAGCCACCCGGTGGGACGCAAGCCCTACGAGCAGTACTTC.

There are a few counts of this clonotype. The chain is built from TRBV4-3 and TRBJ2-5; D may be TRBD1 or TRBD2 (5 bases each). The CDR3 spans 18 residues. Trimming shortened V by 4 bases and J by 0 bases, and 21 bases separated the two germline ends. Germline V lookup: CDR1 LGHNA, CDR2 YSLEER. The chain's CDR3 is CASSLQSGGGKYQETQYF. In DNA, the CDR3 is TGCGCCAGCAGCCTTCAGTCCGGTGGGGGAAAGTACCAAGAGACCCAGTACTTC.

This clonotype was seen at least ten times. The chain links TRBV5-1 to TRBJ1-2, with D perhaps matching TRBD1 (5 bases). The germline V and J ends were trimmed by 4 bases and 7 bases, with 14 bases remaining between them. CDR1 and CDR2 from the germline V gene are SGHRS and YFSETQ. The CDR3 consists of 13 residues. The CDR3 nucleotides read TGCGCCAGCAGCATAGACAGCTCCTCTGGCTACACCTTC. This gives the protein CASSIDSSSGYTF.

This clonotype was detected many times. The rearrangement uses TRBV9 and TRBJ2-1, with 9 bases identical to TRBD1. CDR3 size: 15 residues. From germline, CDR1 is SGDLS and CDR2 YYNGEE. V trimming: 2 bases; J trimming: 5 bases; junction bases outside the gene matches: 5. CDR3 loop: CASSVGQGSHNEQFF. The CDR3 region has the DNA TGTGCCAGCAGCGTGGGACAGGGTTCCCACAATGAGCAGTTCTTC. Full variable domain (rest looked up from reference TRBV9 and TRBJ2-1): DSGVTQTPKHLITATGQRVTLRCSPRSGDLSVYWYQQSLDQGLQFLIQYYNGEERAKGNILERFSAQQFPDLHSELNLSSLELGDSALYFCASSVGQGSHNEQFFGPGTRLTVL.

This clonotype was observed a few times. The chain is built from TRBV15 and TRBJ2-5; TRBD1 or TRBD2 may be the D gene (5 bases each). The CDR3 has 15 amino acids. The germline V gene encodes CDR1 LNHNV and CDR2 YYDKDF (reference sequence). Trimming pared 0 bases from V and 2 bases from J, leaving 10 bases between. CDR3 nucleotide sequence: TGTGCCACCAGCAGAGAATGGGGACCGCAAGAGACCCAGTACTTC. It codes for CATSREWGPQETQYF.

The sample holds many counts of this clonotype. The chain couples TRBV20-1 to TRBJ2-1, with TRBD2 matching 10 bases. The CDR3 loop spans 14 amino acids. Germline V lookup: CDR1 DFQATT, CDR2 SNEGSKA (reference sequence). V shed 6 bases and J 8 bases; nucleotides not matched to a gene: 10. The CDR3 DNA reads as TGCAGTGCGATTCCAGCGGGAGGGTTCGATGAGCAGTTCTTC. Encoded protein: CSAIPAGGFDEQFF.

Concerning this clonotype: The junction shows a germline mismatch at one end, possibly a read error. The chain couples TRBV2 to TRBJ2-5; D ambiguous. Per germline, CDR1 SNHLY and CDR2 FYNNEI. The CDR3 totals 10 residues. Here the CDR3 reads CASKVETLYF. CDR3 bases: TGTGCCAGCAAGGTAGAGACCCTGTACTTC.

J is TRBJ1-1 and V is TRBV5-1, with D uncertain. Germline V gene lookup returns CDR1 SGHRS and CDR2 YFSETQ. This CDR3 region has 13 residues. The V and J ends lost 2 bases and 1 base respectively, with 6 bases between them. Here the CDR3 DNA reads TGCGCCAGCAGCTTCAACGAGAACACTGAAGCTTTCTTT. It codes for CASSFNENTEAFF.

This clonotype showed up just a few times. The V gene is TRBV9, the J gene TRBJ2-5; 11 nucleotides match TRBD2. Germline CDR1 reads SGDLS; CDR2 reads YYNGEE. There are 18 residues in the CDR3. V shed 3 bases and J 1 base; nucleotides not matched to a gene: 11. CDR3 coding DNA: TGTGCCAGCAGCGAACTAGGCCTTGGGACTAGCGGCCAAGAGACCCAGTACTTC. Protein product: CASSELGLGTSGQETQYF.

The V call is TRBV7-9, the J call TRBJ2-1; 11 bases line up with TRBD2. Germline CDR1 reads SEHNR; CDR2 reads FQNEAQ (reference sequence). Losses at the gene ends were 5 bases for V and 5 bases for J; bases not matched to a gene: 11. The CDR3 spans 17 residues. CDR3 DNA sequence: TGTGCCAGCAGCGCCACTCCCGGGACTAGCGGAGACAATGAGCAGTTCTTC. This gives the protein CASSATPGTSGDNEQFF. Full variable domain (outside the CDR3, taken from reference TRBV7-9 and TRBJ2-1): DTGVSQNPRHKITKRGQNVTFRCDPISEHNRLYWYRQTLGQGPEFLTYFQNEAQLEKSRLLSDRFSAERPKGSFSTLEIQRTEQGDSAMYLCASSATPGTSGDNEQFFGPGTRLTVL.

This rearrangement joins TRBV28 to TRBJ2-1; D ambiguous. The CDR3 sequence is 12 residues long. The germline V gene encodes CDR1 MDHEN and CDR2 SYDVKM. V lost 3 bases and J 9 bases, leaving 9 bases between the germline ends. Here the CDR3 reads CASSFGRSEQFF. The CDR3 DNA sequence: TGTGCCAGCAGTTTCGGCAGAAGTGAGCAGTTCTTC.

This clonotype showed up just a few times. The chain is built from TRBV5-5 and TRBJ2-1; no definite D call. CDR1 and CDR2 from the germline V gene are SGHKS and YYEKEE (reference sequence). The V end lost 0 bases, the J end lost 5 bases, and 12 bases lay between the germline ends. CDR3 size: 15 residues. In nucleotides, the CDR3 is TGTGCCAGCAGCTTGGGGCAGGTTCTTAACAATGAGCAGTTCTTC. Amino acids: CASSLGQVLNNEQFF.

The rearrangement joins TRBV27 to TRBJ2-6; no definite D call. V lost 1 base to trimming and J lost 4 bases, with 8 bases between them. Germline V gene sequence: CDR1 MNHEY, CDR2 SMNVEV (reference sequence). This CDR3 contains 15 residues. CDR3 amino acids: CASSLLVAGANVLTF. Here the CDR3 DNA reads TGTGCCAGCAGTTTATTGGTTGCCGGGGCCAACGTCCTGACTTTC.